The 16 T cell receptor beta chains in this list originate from one sample, sequenced in a study of cytomegalovirus exposure and HLA in healthy donors. PCR primers comprised 60 Vbeta and 13 Jbeta primers. This table comes from immunoSEQ multiplex PCR, and its TCRdb copy is limited to in-frame clones, with some not included. The table shows some 170,000 clones, with 65% to 85% occurring only once. Sequenced input: PBMCs. The receptors here all came from a woman aged 25 to 39 in good health and CMV-seropositive.

The rearrangement uses TRBV11-2 and TRBJ2-7; 10 bases are shared with TRBD1. The CDR3 extends over 17 amino acids. The J segment lost 2 bases and the V segment lost 5 bases, leaving 12 bases of the junction unmatched. Germline-derived CDR1 and CDR2 are SGHAT and FQNNGV. The CDR3 here is CASSLTGGAGVTYEQYF. CDR3 DNA sequence: TGTGCCAGCAGCCTGACAGGGGGCGCCGGGGTGACCTACGAGCAGTACTTC. Complete variable domain (other parts from reference TRBV11-2 and TRBJ2-7): EAGVAQSPRYKIIEKRQSVAFWCNPISGHATLYWYQQILGQGPKLLIQFQNNGVVDDSQLPKDRFSAERLKGVDSTLKIQPAKLEDSAVYLCASSLTGGAGVTYEQYFGPGTRLTVT.

The genes are TRBV7-9 and TRBJ1-2, with D possibly being TRBD1 (5 bases). The CDR3 runs 13 residues. Germline lookup yields CDR1 SEHNR and CDR2 FQNEAQ (reference sequence). Trimming cost V 4 bases and J 3 bases, with 9 bases left between them. In nucleotides, the CDR3 is TGTGCCAGCAGCTGGCAGGGTGACTATGGCTACACCTTC. Translating it yields CASSWQGDYGYTF. Using reference TRBV7-9 and TRBJ1-2 for the parts outside the CDR3, the full variable domain is DTGVSQNPRHKITKRGQNVTFRCDPISEHNRLYWYRQTLGQGPEFLTYFQNEAQLEKSRLLSDRFSAERPKGSFSTLEIQRTEQGDSAMYLCASSWQGDYGYTFGSGTRLTVV.

J is TRBJ2-7 and V is TRBV30; D perhaps matches TRBD1 (6 bases). This CDR3 is 13 amino acids long. The V end was cut by 2 bases, the J end by 3 bases, with 11 bases between. CDR1 is GTSNPN and CDR2 is SVGIG in the germline V gene (reference sequence). CDR3 sequence: CAWSSGTIYEQYF. The CDR3 DNA sequence: TGTGCCTGGAGTTCCGGGACAATCTACGAGCAGTACTTC.

This chain links TRBV19 with TRBJ2-4; 7 nucleotides match TRBD2. CDR1 and CDR2 (germline): LNHDA, SQIVND (reference sequence). This CDR3 is built from 15 residues. The J segment lost 6 bases and the V segment lost 3 bases, leaving 8 bases of the junction unmatched. CDR3 DNA: TGTGCCAGTAGTATCGGCGGGGGTTCTGGAAACATTCAGTACTTC. This translates into CASSIGGGSGNIQYF.

The rearrangement joins TRBV6-4 to TRBJ2-2; D is uncertain. The V and J ends lost 2 bases and 4 bases respectively, with 8 bases between them. CDR1 is MRHNA and CDR2 is SNTAGT in the germline V gene. The CDR3 spans 14 residues. Here the CDR3 reads CASSDRVGTGELFF. The CDR3 DNA reads as TGTGCCAGCAGTGACCGGGTCGGCACCGGGGAGCTGTTTTTT.

The chain employs TRBV5-1 and TRBJ1-4, with TRBD1 identical over 7 bases. CDR1 and CDR2 (germline): SGHRS, YFSETQ. The J segment lost 7 bases and the V segment lost 4 bases, leaving 10 bases of the junction unmatched. CDR3 length equals 15 residues. The CDR3 is CASSVGTANSEKLFF. Written as DNA, the CDR3 is TGCGCCAGCAGCGTCGGGACAGCTAATAGTGAAAAACTGTTTTTT.

CDR3: CASSLDDNEQYF. For the CDR3, the DNA is TGCGCCAGCAGCTTGGATGACAACGAGCAGTACTTC. The V and J genes are TRBV5-1 and TRBJ2-7; D not certain. The CDR3 is 12 residues long. Looked up from germline, CDR1 is SGHRS and CDR2 is YFSETQ. Trimming shortened V by 0 bases and J by 5 bases, and 6 bases separated the two germline ends. Full variable domain (missing parts from reference TRBV5-1 and TRBJ2-7): KAGVTQTPRYLIKTRGQQVTLSCSPISGHRSVSWYQQTPGQGLQFLFEYFSETQRNKGNFPGRFSGRQFSNSRSEMNVSTLELGDSALYLCASSLDDNEQYFGPGTRLTVT.

The V gene is TRBV29-1, the J gene TRBJ1-4, with TRBD1 as a possible D gene (6 bases). CDR3 length: 13 residues. V was cut by 7 bases and J by 5 bases, with 14 bases left in between. Germline V CDR1 and CDR2: SQVTM, ANQGSEA. CDR3 nucleotides: TGCAGCGCCTCACAGGGAGAAAATGAAAAACTGTTTTTT. This encodes CSASQGENEKLFF.

The gene calls are TRBV10-2 and TRBJ1-3; tentatively, D is TRBD1 (5 bases). Deletions cut 5 bases from V and 2 bases from J, with 10 bases between. CDR1 WSHSY and CDR2 SAAADI come from the germline V gene. The CDR3 has 14 residues. The CDR3 DNA is TGCGCCAGCAGTTCTATAGGGGCTGGAAACACCATATATTTT. It codes for CASSSIGAGNTIYF.

The CDR3 protein is CASSQSNRESPLHF. Written as DNA, the CDR3 is TGCGCCAGCAGTCAATCGAACAGGGAATCACCCCTCCACTTT. The rearrangement uses TRBV23-1 and TRBJ1-6, with D perhaps matching TRBD1 (6 bases). TRBV23-1 is an open reading frame whose function is uncertain. The ends were cut back, 0 bases at V and 10 bases at J, with 10 bases in the middle. The CDR3 is 14 residues long.

In DNA, the CDR3 is TGTGCCAGCAGGCCTTTACTTAGCTACACCGGGGAGCTGTTTTTT. This encodes CASRPLLSYTGELFF. The genes are TRBV28 and TRBJ2-2; no clear D. CDR1 MDHEN and CDR2 SYDVKM come from the germline V gene. The CDR3 sequence is 15 residues long. V gave up 6 bases and J gave up 3 bases, with 14 bases separating them.

V is TRBV7-2 and J is TRBJ2-7; 10 bases are shared with TRBD1. Germline assignment: CDR1 SGHTA and CDR2 FQGNSA. J lost 3 bases, V lost 5 bases, and 7 bases had no gene match. The CDR3 runs 15 residues. CDR3 coding DNA: TGTGCCAGCAGCGGGACAGGGGACTTCCGCTACGAGCAGTACTTC. This translates into CASSGTGDFRYEQYF.

The chain is built from TRBV9 and TRBJ1-4; 8 positions agree with TRBD1. Germline CDR1 is SGDLS and CDR2 is YYNGEE. The CDR3 length is 14 residues. J was trimmed by 4 bases and V by 4 bases; bases with no gene match: 3. CDR3 sequence: CASSKQGVNEKLFF. The CDR3 DNA reads TGTGCCAGCAGCAAACAGGGGGTTAATGAAAAACTGTTTTTT.

The V call is TRBV7-2, the J call TRBJ2-7; 8 nucleotides match TRBD1. This CDR3 region has 14 residues. J lost 4 bases, V lost 4 bases, and 6 bases had no gene match. Germline CDR1 SGHTA, CDR2 FQGNSA. In nucleotides, the CDR3 is TGTGCCAGCAGCTCCGACAGGGGAGTGTACGAGCAGTACTTC. It encodes CASSSDRGVYEQYF. The full variable domain, rest sourced from reference TRBV7-2 and TRBJ2-7, is GAGVSQSPSNKVTEKGKDVELRCDPISGHTALYWYRQSLGQGLEFLIYFQGNSAPDKSGLPSDRFSAERTGGSVSTLTIQRTQQEDSAVYLCASSSDRGVYEQYFGPGTRLTVT.

The J gene is TRBJ2-7, the V gene TRBV27, with 7 bases identical to TRBD1. The CDR3 consists of 17 residues. Germline CDR1 and CDR2: MNHEY and SMNVEV (reference sequence). With V trimmed by 6 bases and J by 3 bases, 17 bases remained unmatched. The DNA for the CDR3 is TGTGCCAGCAGCCATCCTCCCCGCGACAGGGCACACTACGAGCAGTACTTC. It is translated as CASSHPPRDRAHYEQYF.

This chain uses TRBV27 with TRBJ1-2; TRBD1 matches at 7 bases. The CDR3 runs 14 residues. Germline assignment: CDR1 MNHEY and CDR2 SMNVEV (reference sequence). The ends lost 4 bases at V and 4 bases at J; junction bases unmatched: 6. The CDR3 sequence is CASSSQGGGYGYTF. CDR3 sequence (DNA): TGTGCCAGCAGTTCCCAGGGGGGTGGCTATGGCTACACCTTC.